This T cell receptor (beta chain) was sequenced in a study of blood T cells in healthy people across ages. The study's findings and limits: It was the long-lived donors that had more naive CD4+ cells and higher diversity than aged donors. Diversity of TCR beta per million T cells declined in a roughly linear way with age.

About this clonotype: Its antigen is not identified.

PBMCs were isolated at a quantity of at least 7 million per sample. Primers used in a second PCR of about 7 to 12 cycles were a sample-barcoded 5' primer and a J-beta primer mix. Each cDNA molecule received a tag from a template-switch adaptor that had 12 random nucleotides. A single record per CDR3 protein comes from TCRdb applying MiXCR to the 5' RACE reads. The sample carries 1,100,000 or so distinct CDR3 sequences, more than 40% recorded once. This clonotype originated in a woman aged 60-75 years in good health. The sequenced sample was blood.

CDR3 DNA sequence: TGCGCCAGCAGCTTGGAGGCTAGCGGGTCCTGGGAGACCCAGTACTTC. Protein product: CASSLEASGSWETQYF. The J gene is TRBJ2-5, the V gene TRBV5-1, with 8 positions matching TRBD2. The length of the CDR3 is 16 residues. Germline values: CDR1 SGHRS, CDR2 YFSETQ. V was pared by 0 bases and J by 5 bases, with 9 bases of the junction left unmatched.